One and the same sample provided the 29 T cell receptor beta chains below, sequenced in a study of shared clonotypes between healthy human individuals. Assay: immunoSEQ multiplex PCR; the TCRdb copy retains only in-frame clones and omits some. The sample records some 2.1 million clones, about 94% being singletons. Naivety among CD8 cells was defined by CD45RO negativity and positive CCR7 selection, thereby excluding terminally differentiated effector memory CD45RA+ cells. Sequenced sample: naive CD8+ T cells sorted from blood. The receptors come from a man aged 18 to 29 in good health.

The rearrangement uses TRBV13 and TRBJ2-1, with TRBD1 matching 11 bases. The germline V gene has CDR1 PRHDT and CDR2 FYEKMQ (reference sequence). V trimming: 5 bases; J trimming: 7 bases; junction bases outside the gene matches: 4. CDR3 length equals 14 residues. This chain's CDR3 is CASSPRDRGNEQFF. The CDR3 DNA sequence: TGTGCCAGCAGCCCCAGGGACAGGGGGAATGAGCAGTTCTTC.

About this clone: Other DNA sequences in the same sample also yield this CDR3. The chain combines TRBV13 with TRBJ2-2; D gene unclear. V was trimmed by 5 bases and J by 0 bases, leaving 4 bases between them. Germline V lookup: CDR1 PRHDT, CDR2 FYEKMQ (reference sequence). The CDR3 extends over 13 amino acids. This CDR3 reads CASSPPNTGELFF. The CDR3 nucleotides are TGTGCCAGCAGCCCCCCGAACACCGGGGAGCTGTTTTTT.

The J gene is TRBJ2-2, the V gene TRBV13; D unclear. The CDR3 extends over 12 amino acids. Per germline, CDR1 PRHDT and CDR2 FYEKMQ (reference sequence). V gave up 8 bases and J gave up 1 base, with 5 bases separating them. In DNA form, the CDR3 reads TGTGCCAGCGGGTTGAACACCGGGGAGCTGTTTTTT. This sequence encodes CASGLNTGELFF.

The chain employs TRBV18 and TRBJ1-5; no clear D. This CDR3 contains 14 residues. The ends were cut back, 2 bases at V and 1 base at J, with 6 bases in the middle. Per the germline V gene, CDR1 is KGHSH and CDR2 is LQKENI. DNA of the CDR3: TGTGCCAGCTCACCAACGATAAGCAATCAGCCCCAGCATTTT. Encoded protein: CASSPTISNQPQHF.

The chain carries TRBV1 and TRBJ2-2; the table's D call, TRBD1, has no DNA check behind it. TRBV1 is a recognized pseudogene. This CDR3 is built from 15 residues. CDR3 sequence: CTSSQEDQVTGELFF. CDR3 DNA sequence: TGCACCAGCAGCCAAGAAGACCAGGTCACCGGGGAGCTGTTTTTT.

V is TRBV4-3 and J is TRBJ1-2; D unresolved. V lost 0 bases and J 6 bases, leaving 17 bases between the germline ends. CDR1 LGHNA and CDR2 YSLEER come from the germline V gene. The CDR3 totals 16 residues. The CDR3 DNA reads TGCGCCAGCAGCCAAGATTCTGGGTTTGCGGAGGATGGCTACACCTTC. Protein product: CASSQDSGFAEDGYTF.

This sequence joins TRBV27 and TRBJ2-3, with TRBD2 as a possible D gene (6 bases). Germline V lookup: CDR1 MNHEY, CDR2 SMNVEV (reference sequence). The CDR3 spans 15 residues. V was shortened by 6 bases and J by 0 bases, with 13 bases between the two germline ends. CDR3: CASSLWGESTDTQYF. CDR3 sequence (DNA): TGTGCCAGCAGCCTTTGGGGGGAAAGCACAGATACGCAGTATTTT.

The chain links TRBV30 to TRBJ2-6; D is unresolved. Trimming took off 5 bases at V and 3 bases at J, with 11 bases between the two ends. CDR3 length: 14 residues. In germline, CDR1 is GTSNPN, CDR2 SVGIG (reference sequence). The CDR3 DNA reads TGTGCCTGGCATACCGGGTTTGGGGCCAACGTCCTGACTTTC. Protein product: CAWHTGFGANVLTF.

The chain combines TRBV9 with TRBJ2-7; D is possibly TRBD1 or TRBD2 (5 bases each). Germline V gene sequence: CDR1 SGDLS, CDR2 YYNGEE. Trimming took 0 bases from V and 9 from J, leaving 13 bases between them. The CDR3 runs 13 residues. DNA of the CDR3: TGTGCCAGCAGCGTAGGAGGGGAGACGGGGCAGTACTTC. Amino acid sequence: CASSVGGETGQYF.

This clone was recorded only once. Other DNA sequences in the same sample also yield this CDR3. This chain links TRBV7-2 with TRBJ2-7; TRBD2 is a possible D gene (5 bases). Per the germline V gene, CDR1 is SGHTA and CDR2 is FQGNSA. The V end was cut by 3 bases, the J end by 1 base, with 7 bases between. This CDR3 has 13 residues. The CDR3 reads CASSFSVSYEQYF. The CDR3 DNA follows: TGTGCCAGCAGCTTTAGCGTTTCCTACGAGCAGTACTTC.

The CDR3 coding sequence is TGTGCCAGCAGTACTGACAGGGGAGTTACTGAAGCTTTCTTT. Its translation: CASSTDRGVTEAFF. The J gene is TRBJ1-1, the V gene TRBV2; 8 bases line up with TRBD1. The CDR3 is made up of 14 amino acids. J lost 5 bases, V lost 5 bases, and 7 bases had no gene match. Germline CDR1 reads SNHLY; CDR2 reads FYNNEI.

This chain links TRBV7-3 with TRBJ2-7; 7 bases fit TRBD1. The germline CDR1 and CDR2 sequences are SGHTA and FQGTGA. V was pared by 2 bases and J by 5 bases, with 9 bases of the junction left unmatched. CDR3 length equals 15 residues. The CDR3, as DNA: TGTGCCAGCAGCTTAGCCGGACAGGTTGGAGACGAGCAGTACTTC. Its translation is CASSLAGQVGDEQYF.

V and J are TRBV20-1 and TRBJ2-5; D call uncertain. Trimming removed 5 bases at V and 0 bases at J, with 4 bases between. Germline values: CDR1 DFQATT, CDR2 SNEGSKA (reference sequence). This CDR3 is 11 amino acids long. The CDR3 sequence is CSAQDQETQYF. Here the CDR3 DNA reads TGCAGTGCTCAGGACCAAGAGACCCAGTACTTC.

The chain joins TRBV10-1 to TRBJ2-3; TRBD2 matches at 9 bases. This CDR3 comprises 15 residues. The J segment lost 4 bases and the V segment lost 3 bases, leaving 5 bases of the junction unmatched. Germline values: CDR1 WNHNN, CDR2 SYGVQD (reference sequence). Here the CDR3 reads CASSDPAGGADTQYF. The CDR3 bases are TGCGCCAGCAGTGACCCAGCGGGAGGTGCAGATACGCAGTATTTT.

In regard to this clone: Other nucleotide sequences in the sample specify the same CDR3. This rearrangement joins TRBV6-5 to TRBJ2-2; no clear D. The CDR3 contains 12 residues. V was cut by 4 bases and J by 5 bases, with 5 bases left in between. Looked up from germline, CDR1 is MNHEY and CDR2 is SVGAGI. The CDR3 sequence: CASSLRTGELFF. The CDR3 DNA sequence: TGTGCCAGCAGTTTAAGAACCGGGGAGCTGTTTTTT.

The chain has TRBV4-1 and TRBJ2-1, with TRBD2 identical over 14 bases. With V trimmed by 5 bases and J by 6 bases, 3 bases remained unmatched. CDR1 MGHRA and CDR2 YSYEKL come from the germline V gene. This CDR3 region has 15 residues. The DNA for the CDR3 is TGCGCCAGCAGCGAAGGGACTAGCGGGGGCAATGAGCAGTTCTTC. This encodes CASSEGTSGGNEQFF.

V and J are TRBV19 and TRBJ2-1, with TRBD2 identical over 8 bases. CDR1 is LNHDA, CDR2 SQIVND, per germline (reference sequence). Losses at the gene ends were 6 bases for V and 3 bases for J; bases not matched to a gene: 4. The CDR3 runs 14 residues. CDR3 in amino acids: CASSGGANYNEQFF. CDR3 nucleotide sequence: TGTGCCAGTAGCGGGGGGGCCAACTACAATGAGCAGTTCTTC.

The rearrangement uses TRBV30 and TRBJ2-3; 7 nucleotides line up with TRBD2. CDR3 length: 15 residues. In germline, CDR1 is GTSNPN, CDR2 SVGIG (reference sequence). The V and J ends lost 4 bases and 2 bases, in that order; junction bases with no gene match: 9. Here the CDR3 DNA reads TGTGCCTGGACTTTGCCCACTAGCGCCACAGATACGCAGTATTTT. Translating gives CAWTLPTSATDTQYF.

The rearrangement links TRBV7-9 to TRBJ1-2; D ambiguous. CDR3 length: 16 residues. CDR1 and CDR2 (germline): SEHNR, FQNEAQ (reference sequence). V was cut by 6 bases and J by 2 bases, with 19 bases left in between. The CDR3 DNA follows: TGTGCCAGCAGTTACGAAGTGGAGGGTCCAAACTATGGCTACACCTTC. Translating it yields CASSYEVEGPNYGYTF. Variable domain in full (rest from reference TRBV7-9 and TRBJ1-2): DTGVSQNPRHKITKRGQNVTFRCDPISEHNRLYWYRQTLGQGPEFLTYFQNEAQLEKSRLLSDRFSAERPKGSFSTLEIQRTEQGDSAMYLCASSYEVEGPNYGYTFGSGTRLTVV.

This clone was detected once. CDR3 nucleotides: TGTGCCAGCAGCGTAGAGGGCGGAACCACGGCTAATGAAAAACTGTTTTTT. Translating it yields CASSVEGGTTANEKLFF. V is TRBV9 and J is TRBJ1-4; D is uncertain. CDR1 SGDLS and CDR2 YYNGEE come from the germline V gene. This CDR3 has 17 amino acids. V was cut by 0 bases and J by 3 bases, with 15 bases left in between.

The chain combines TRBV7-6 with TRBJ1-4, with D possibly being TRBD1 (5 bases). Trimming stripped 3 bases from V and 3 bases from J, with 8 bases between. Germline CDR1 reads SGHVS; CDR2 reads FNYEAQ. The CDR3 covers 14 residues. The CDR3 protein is CASSLGRANEKLFF. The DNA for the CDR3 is TGTGCCAGCAGCTTGGGCAGGGCTAATGAAAAACTGTTTTTT.

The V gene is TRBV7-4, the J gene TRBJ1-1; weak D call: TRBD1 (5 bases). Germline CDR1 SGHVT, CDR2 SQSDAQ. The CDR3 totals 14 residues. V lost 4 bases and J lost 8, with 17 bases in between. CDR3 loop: CASSSERWNREAFF. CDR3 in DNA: TGTGCCAGCAGCTCGGAAAGGTGGAACAGGGAAGCTTTCTTT.

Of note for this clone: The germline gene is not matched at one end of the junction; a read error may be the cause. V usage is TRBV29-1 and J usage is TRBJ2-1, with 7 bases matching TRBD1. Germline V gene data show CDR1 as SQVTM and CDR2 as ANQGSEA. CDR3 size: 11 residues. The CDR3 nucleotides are TGCAGCGTTAAAGAACAGGGGTTACCGTTCTTC. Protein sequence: CSVKEQGLPFF.

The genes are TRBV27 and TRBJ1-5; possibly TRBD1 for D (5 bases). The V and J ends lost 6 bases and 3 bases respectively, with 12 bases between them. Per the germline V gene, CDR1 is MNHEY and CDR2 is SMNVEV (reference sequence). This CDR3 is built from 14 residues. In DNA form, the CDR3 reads TGTGCCAGCAGATCCATCGGGGCCAATCAGCCCCAGCATTTT. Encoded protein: CASRSIGANQPQHF.

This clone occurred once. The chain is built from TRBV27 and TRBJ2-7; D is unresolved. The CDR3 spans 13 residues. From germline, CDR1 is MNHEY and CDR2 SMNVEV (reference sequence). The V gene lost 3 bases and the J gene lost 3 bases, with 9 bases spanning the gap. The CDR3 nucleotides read TGTGCCAGCAGTTTTAGGGCCTTCTACGAGCAGTACTTC. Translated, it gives CASSFRAFYEQYF.

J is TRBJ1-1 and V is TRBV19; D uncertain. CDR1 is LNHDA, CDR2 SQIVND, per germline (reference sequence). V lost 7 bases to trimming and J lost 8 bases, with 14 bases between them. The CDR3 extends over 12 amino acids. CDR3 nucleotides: TGTGCCAGTACTCAATATAAAGGGGAAGCTTTCTTT. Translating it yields CASTQYKGEAFF. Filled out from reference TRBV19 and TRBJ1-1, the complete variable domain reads DGGITQSPKYLFRKEGQNVTLSCEQNLNHDAMYWYRQDPGQGLRLIYYSQIVNDFQKGDIAEGYSVSREKKESFPLTVTSAQKNPTAFYLCASTQYKGEAFFGQGTRLTVV.

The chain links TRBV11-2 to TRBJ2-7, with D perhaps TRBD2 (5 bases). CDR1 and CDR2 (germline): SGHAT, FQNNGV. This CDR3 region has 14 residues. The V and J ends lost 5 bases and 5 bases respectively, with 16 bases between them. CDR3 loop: CASSTPGPSNEQYF. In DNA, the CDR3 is TGTGCCAGCAGCACCCCCGGGCCTAGCAACGAGCAGTACTTC.

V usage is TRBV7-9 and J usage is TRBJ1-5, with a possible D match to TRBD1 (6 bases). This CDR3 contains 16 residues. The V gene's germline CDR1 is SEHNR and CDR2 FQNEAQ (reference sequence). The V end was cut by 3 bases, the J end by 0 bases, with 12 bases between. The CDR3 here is CASSLVQGNSNQPQHF. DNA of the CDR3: TGTGCCAGCAGCTTGGTCCAGGGGAATAGCAATCAGCCCCAGCATTTT. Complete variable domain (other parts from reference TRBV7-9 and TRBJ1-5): DTGVSQNPRHKITKRGQNVTFRCDPISEHNRLYWYRQTLGQGPEFLTYFQNEAQLEKSRLLSDRFSAERPKGSFSTLEIQRTEQGDSAMYLCASSLVQGNSNQPQHFGDGTRLSIL.

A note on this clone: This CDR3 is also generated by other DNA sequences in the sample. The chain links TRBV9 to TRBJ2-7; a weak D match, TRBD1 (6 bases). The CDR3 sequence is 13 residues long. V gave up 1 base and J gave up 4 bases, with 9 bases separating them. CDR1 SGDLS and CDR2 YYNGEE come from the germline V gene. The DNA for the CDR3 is TGTGCCAGCAGCGTAACAGGGATTTACGAGCAGTACTTC. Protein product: CASSVTGIYEQYF.